The next 9 T cell receptor beta chains were all read from a single sample in a study of T cell responses to AZD1222 COVID-19 vaccine. Clones were read by immunoSEQ multiplex PCR, and TCRdb kept only the in-frame ones, dropping some. The sample comprises over 85,000 clones, about nine tenths of which are singletons, and under 10% rests with the top ten. The specimen was peripheral blood, collected on day 0 of AZD1222 vaccination. The receptors originated from an adult in good health.

Only a few counts were recorded for this clone. This sequence joins TRBV7-6 and TRBJ2-1; D perhaps matches TRBD2 (7 bases). CDR3 size: 15 residues. Trimming removed 2 bases from V and 7 bases from J, with 15 bases in between. Germline CDR1 and CDR2: SGHVS and FNYEAQ. CDR3 DNA sequence: TGTGCCAGCAGCTTATCGGGGGGCGGTTCGAATGAGCAGTTCTTC. Residues: CASSLSGGGSNEQFF.

The chain joins TRBV6-5 to TRBJ1-2; perhaps TRBD1 as D (6 bases). The V and J ends lost 7 bases and 3 bases respectively, with 12 bases between them. Germline assignment: CDR1 MNHEY and CDR2 SVGAGI. There are 13 residues in the CDR3. This chain's CDR3 is CASKGQTHYGYTF. CDR3 bases: TGTGCCAGCAAAGGACAGACACACTATGGCTACACCTTC.

This chain links TRBV10-3 with TRBJ1-5; 7 positions agree with TRBD1. Germline V gene sequence: CDR1 ENHRY, CDR2 SYGVKD. V dropped 6 bases and J dropped 3; count of bases not matched to a gene: 2. CDR3 length equals 13 residues. The CDR3 DNA sequence: TGTGCCATCAGACAGGGGAACAATCAGCCCCAGCATTTT. The encoded protein is CAIRQGNNQPQHF.

This chain joins TRBV9 and TRBJ2-1, with D uncertain. Trimming removed 9 bases from V and 2 bases from J, with 3 bases in between. This CDR3 comprises 10 residues. CDR1 SGDLS and CDR2 YYNGEE come from the germline V gene. The chain's CDR3 is CANPYNEQFF. For the CDR3, the DNA is TGTGCCAACCCCTACAATGAGCAGTTCTTC.

The V and J genes are TRBV7-9 and TRBJ2-1; a possible D gene is TRBD2 (6 bases). The germline gives CDR1 SEHNR, CDR2 FQNEAQ (reference sequence). Trimming pared 5 bases from V and 7 bases from J, leaving 15 bases between. The CDR3 contains 14 residues. The CDR3 coding sequence is TGTGCCAGCAGCCCCGGGACTTCGGGTAATGAGCAGTTCTTC. Translation gives CASSPGTSGNEQFF.

This clone came up once. V and J are TRBV6-1 and TRBJ1-5; 12 nucleotides align to TRBD1. Germline CDR1 is MNHNS and CDR2 is SASEGT. This CDR3 contains 15 residues. With V trimmed by 3 bases and J by 7 bases, 4 bases remained unmatched. The CDR3, as DNA: TGTGCCAGCAGTGATATAGGGACAGGGGGCCAGCCCCAGCATTTT. This codes for CASSDIGTGGQPQHF.

This sequence joins TRBV5-6 and TRBJ1-2, with D possibly TRBD1 on 5 matching bases. This CDR3 region has 14 residues. CDR1 is SGHDT and CDR2 is YYEEEE in the germline V gene. The V gene lost 4 bases and the J gene lost 2 bases, with 12 bases spanning the gap. The CDR3 spells CASSDSAGNYGYTF. CDR3 nucleotides: TGTGCCAGCAGCGACAGCGCAGGGAACTATGGCTACACCTTC.

Written as DNA, the CDR3 is TGTGCCAGCAGCTTAGTCTTAGACCCCACAGATACGCAGTATTTT. It specifies CASSLVLDPTDTQYF. V and J are TRBV7-9 and TRBJ2-3, with D unresolved. Trimming stripped 1 base from V and 2 bases from J, with 10 bases between. CDR3 length: 15 residues. The germline V gene encodes CDR1 SEHNR and CDR2 FQNEAQ (reference sequence).

This clone was seen a single time. The chain has TRBV28 and TRBJ1-2; perhaps TRBD1 as D (6 bases). The CDR3 runs 14 residues. The germline V gene encodes CDR1 MDHEN and CDR2 SYDVKM. Between the trimmed V and J ends, which lost 2 bases and 4 bases, there was a span of 11 bases. CDR3 nucleotide sequence: TGTGCCAGCAGTTTAATGAGGGGGGGCTATGGCTACACCTTC. Amino acids: CASSLMRGGYGYTF.